This entry is about one T cell receptor (beta chain). In the authors' workflow: Amplification with reference gene primers provided the estimates of nucleated cell counts. Measured with immunoSEQ multiplex PCR; TCRdb has only the in-frame clones, and not every one. V, J and clone size reflect that table, while D and trimming were determined from the DNA. The data contain 150,000 to 190,000 clones, approximately 80% of them singletons. The sample belongs to a study of blood T cell repertoires in COVID-19. About the research overall: COVID-19 samples collected from the United States, Italy and Spain covered acute and convalescent phases. The cDNA or gDNA used as material had been derived from T cells, B-cell-depleted T cells, or PBMCs.

V lost 3 bases and J lost 3, with 9 bases in between. Germline V gene lookup returns CDR1 MGHDK and CDR2 SYGVNS. CDR3 size: 14 residues. The chain employs TRBV25-1 and TRBJ1-5; D possibly corresponds to TRBD1 (5 bases). The sequence derives from a woman between 45 and 60 years old with acute or convalescent COVID-19. The sequencing sample was made of peripheral blood. The CDR3 protein is CASSDFRDNQPQHF. For the CDR3, the DNA is TGTGCCAGCAGTGATTTCAGGGACAATCAGCCCCAGCATTTT.